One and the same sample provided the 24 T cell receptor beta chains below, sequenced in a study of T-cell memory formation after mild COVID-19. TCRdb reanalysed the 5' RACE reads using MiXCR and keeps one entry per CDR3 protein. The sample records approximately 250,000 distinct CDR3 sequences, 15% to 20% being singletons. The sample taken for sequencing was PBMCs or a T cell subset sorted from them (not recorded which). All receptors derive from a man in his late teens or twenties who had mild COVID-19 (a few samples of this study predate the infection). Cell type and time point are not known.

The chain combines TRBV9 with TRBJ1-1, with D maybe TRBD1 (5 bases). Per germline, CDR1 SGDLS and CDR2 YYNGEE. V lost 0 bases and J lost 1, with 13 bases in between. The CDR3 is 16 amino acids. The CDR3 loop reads CASSVGVGRPNTEAFF. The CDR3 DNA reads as TGTGCCAGCAGCGTAGGCGTGGGACGCCCGAACACTGAAGCTTTCTTT.

CDR3 nucleotide sequence: TGTGCCAGCCGCCCGGGAGCCCACACTGAAGCTTTCTTT. It codes for CASRPGAHTEAFF. The gene calls are TRBV5-4 and TRBJ1-1; D remains unclear. Trimming took 7 bases from V and 3 from J, leaving 13 bases between them. In germline, CDR1 is SGHNT, CDR2 YYREEE (reference sequence). CDR3 size: 13 residues. Full variable domain (remainder filled in from reference TRBV5-4 and TRBJ1-1): ETGVTQSPTHLIKTRGQQVTLRCSSQSGHNTVSWYQQALGQGPQFIFQYYREEENGRGNFPPRFSGLQFPNYSSELNVNALELDDSALYLCASRPGAHTEAFFGQGTRLTVV.

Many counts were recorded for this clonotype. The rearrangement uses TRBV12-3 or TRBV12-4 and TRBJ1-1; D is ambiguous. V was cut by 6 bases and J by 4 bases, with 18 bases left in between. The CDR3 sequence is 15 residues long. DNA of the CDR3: TGTGCCAGCAGCCCACCGGGTCTTCTGGGCACTGAAGCTTTCTTT. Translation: CASSPPGLLGTEAFF.

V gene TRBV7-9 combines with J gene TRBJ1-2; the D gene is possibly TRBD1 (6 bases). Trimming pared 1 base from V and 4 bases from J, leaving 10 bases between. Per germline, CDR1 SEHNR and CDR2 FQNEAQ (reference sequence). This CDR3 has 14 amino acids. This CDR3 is CASSLGDKSYGYTF. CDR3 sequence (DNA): TGTGCCAGCAGCTTAGGGGACAAGTCCTATGGCTACACCTTC.

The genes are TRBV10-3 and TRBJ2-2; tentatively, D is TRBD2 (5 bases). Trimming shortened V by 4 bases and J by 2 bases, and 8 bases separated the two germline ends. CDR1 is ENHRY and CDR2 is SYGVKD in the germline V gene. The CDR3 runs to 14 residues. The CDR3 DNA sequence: TGTGCCATCAGTGGCCGGGATAACACCGGGGAGCTGTTTTTT. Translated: CAISGRDNTGELFF.

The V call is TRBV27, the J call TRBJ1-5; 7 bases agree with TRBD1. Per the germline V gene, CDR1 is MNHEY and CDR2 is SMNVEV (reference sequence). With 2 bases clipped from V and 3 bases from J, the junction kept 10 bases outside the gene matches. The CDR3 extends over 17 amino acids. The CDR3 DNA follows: TGTGCCAGCAGTTTACTGTCCGGGACAGTTTACAATCAGCCCCAGCATTTT. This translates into CASSLLSGTVYNQPQHF.

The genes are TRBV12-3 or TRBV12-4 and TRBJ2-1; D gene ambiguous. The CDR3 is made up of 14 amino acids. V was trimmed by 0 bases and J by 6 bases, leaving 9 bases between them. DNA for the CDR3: TGTGCCAGCAGTTTAGCGTCTGCCTTCAATGAGCAGTTCTTC. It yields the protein CASSLASAFNEQFF.

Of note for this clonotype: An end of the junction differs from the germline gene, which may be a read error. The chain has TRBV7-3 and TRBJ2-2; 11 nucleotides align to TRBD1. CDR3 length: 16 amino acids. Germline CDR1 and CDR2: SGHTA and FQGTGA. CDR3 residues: CASTLTGQGGTGELFF. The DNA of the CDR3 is TGTGCCAGCACCTTAACGGGACAGGGGGGCACCGGGGAGCTGTTTTTT.

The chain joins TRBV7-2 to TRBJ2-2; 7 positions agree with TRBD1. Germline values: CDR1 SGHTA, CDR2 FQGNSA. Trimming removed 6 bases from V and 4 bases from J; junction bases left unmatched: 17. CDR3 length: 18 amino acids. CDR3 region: CASRPQGLAHASTGELFF. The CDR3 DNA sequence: TGTGCCAGCAGACCACAGGGGTTGGCCCACGCTTCCACCGGGGAGCTGTTTTTT.

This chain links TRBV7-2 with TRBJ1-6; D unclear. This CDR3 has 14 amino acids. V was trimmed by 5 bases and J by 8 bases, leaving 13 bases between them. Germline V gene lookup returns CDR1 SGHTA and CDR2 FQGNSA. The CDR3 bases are TGTGCCAGCAGCCGTGATCAAGACTATTCACCCCTCCACTTT. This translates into CASSRDQDYSPLHF.

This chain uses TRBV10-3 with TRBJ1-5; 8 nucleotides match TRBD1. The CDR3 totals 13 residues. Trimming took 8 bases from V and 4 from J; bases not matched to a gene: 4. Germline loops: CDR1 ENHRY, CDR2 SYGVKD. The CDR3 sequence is CAIRTGRNQPQHF. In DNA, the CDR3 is TGTGCCATCCGGACAGGGCGAAATCAGCCCCAGCATTTT.

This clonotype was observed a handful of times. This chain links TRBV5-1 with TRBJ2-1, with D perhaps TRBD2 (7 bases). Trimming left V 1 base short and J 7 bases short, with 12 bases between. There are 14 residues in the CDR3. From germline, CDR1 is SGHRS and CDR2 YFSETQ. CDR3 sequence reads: CASSLNRGANEQFF. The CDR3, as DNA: TGCGCCAGCAGCTTGAATCGGGGGGCGAATGAGCAGTTCTTC.

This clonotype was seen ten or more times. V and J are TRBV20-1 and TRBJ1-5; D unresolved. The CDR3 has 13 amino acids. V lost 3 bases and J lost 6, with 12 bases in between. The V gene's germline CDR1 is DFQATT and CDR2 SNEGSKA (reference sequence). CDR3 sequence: CSASVGSGQPQHF. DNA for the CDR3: TGCAGTGCTAGCGTTGGCAGTGGTCAGCCCCAGCATTTT.

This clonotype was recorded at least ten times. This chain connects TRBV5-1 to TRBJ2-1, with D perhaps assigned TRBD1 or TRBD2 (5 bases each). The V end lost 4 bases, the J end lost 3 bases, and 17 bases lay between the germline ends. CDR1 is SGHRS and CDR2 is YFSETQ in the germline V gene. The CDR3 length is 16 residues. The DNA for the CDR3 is TGCGCCAGCAGCCGCCAGACTCGGGACGTCTACAATGAGCAGTTCTTC. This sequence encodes CASSRQTRDVYNEQFF.

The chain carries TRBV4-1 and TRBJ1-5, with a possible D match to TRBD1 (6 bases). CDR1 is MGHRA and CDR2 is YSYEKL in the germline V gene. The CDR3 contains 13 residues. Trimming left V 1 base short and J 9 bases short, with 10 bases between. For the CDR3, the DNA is TGCGCCAGCAGCCAAGGAGGGGGGGGGCCCCAGCATTTT. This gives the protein CASSQGGGGPQHF.

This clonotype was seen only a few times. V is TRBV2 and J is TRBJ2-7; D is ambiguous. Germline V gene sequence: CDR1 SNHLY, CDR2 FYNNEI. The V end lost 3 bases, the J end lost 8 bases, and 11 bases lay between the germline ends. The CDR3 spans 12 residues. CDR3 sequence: CASSEQSFKQYF. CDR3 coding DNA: TGTGCCAGCAGTGAGCAGTCCTTCAAGCAGTACTTC.

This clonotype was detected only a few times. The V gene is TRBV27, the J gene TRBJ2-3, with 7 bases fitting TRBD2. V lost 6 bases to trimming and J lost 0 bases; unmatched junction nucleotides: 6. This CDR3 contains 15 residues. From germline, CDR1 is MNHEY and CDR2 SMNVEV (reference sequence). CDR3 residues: CASRLGGVSTDTQYF. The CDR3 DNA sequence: TGTGCCAGCAGGTTGGGGGGGGTTAGCACAGATACGCAGTATTTT.

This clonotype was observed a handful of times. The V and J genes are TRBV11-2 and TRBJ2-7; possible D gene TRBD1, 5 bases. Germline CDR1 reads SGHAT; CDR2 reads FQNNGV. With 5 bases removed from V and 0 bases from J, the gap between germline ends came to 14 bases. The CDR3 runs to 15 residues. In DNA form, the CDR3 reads TGTGCCAGCAGCCAAGGGGCCGGAAGCTCCTACGAGCAGTACGTC. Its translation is CASSQGAGSSYEQYV.

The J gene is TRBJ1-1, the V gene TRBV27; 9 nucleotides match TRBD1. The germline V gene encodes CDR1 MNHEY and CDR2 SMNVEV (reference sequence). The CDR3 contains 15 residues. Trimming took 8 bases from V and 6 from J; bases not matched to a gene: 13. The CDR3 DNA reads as TGTGCCAGCTGGGTTTGGGACAGGGCGTCCCCTGAAGCTTTCTTT. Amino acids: CASWVWDRASPEAFF.

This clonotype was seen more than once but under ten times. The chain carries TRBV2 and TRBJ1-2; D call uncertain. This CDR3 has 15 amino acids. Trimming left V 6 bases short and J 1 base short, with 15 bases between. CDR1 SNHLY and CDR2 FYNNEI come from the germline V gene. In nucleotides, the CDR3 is TGTGCCAGCAGCCTGGTATTCGGGGATAACTATGGCTACACCTTC. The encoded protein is CASSLVFGDNYGYTF.

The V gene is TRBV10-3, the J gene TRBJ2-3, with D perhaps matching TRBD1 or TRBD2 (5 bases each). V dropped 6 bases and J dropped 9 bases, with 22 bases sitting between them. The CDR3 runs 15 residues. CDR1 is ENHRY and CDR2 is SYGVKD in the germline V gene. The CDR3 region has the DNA TGTGCCATCAGCTCACCCGACGGGACCTCGGGGACGCAGTATTTT. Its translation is CAISSPDGTSGTQYF.

The DNA for the CDR3 is TGTGCCAGTAGTACCGCAGGGTATGTGGGGAATGAGCAGTTCTTC. Its translation: CASSTAGYVGNEQFF. The chain links TRBV19 to TRBJ2-1, with D perhaps TRBD1 (5 bases). The CDR3 is made up of 15 amino acids. Deletions cut 4 bases from V and 7 bases from J, with 17 bases between. CDR1 is LNHDA, CDR2 SQIVND, per germline (reference sequence).

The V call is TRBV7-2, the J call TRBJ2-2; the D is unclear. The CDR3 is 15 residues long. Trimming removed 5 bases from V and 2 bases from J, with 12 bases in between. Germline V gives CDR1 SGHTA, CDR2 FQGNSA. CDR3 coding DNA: TGTGCCAGCAGCCCCCGGTTTTTCAACACCGGGGAGCTGTTTTTT. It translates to CASSPRFFNTGELFF.

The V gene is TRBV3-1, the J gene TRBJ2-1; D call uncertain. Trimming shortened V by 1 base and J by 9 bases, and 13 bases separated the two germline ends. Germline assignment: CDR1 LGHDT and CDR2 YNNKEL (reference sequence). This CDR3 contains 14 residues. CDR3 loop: CASSQVVGSGEQFF. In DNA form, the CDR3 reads TGTGCCAGCAGCCAAGTTGTAGGATCAGGTGAGCAGTTCTTC.